Sequencing of this TCR beta chain was carried out in a study of identical twins. General study findings and limits: Out-of-frame TCR alpha sharing observed in monozygotic twins exceeded model estimates. Insertion counts were lower in abundant cord blood beta clonotypes, a trend that memory repertoires did not show.

There are a few counts of this clonotype. Antigen: not known. A single record per CDR3 protein comes from TCRdb applying MiXCR to the 5' RACE reads. The table lists a few hundred thousand distinct CDR3 sequences, approximately 8.6% of them singletons. The same specimen was also included in a second study, on yellow fever vaccine responses in identical twins.

The sequence was obtained from a woman under 30 in good health. Sequencing was carried out using CD8+ T cells sorted from blood.

The CDR3 spells CASSPSMQYYEQYF. In DNA form, the CDR3 reads TGTGCCAGCAGTCCCTCTATGCAGTACTACGAGCAGTACTTC. V usage is TRBV27 and J usage is TRBJ2-7, with D unclear. Germline CDR1 reads MNHEY; CDR2 reads SMNVEV (reference sequence). The V end was cut by 5 bases, the J end by 3 bases, with 14 bases between. The CDR3 runs to 14 residues.